This is a list of T cell receptor beta chains from one sample in a study of a mutant IDH1 vaccine in newly diagnosed glioma. The protocol was immunoSEQ multiplex PCR, while the TCRdb copy is restricted to in-frame clones and leaves out a portion. The sample yields about 38,000 clones, 75% to 80% seen once. The antigens for these receptors are not known. This material consisted of PBMCs, taken from a glioma patient whose treatment included an IDH1 peptide vaccine. The receptor source for this set is a man aged 35-49 years with glioma. CDR3s include the opening cysteine and the closing phenylalanine or tryptophan. The order of the fields is CDR3 DNA, CDR3 protein, clone size, J gene, V gene, D gene. The D gene is left open where the match is weak. Only part of the rows carry a size: once, few, many, or a class if the clone is expanded.

DNA: TGTGCCAGTAGTATAGATGCAAGAAACACTGAAGCTTTCTTT
CDR3: CASSIDARNTEAFF
size: NA
J: TRBJ1-1
V: TRBV19
D: NA

DNA: TGTGCCAGCGGGACAGTTAATAATTCACCCCTCCACTTT
CDR3: CASGTVNNSPLHF
size: NA
J: TRBJ1-6
V: TRBV19
D: TRBD1

DNA: TGTGCCAGCAGTTACTCCCCCGGAGGGTTCAATGAGCAGTTCTTC
CDR3: CASSYSPGGFNEQFF
size: NA
J: TRBJ2-1
V: TRBV6-5
D: NA

DNA: TGCGCCAGCAGCTTTGAGAGTCTAAAACGCGAAAAACTGTTTTTT
CDR3: CASSFESLKREKLFF
size: NA
J: TRBJ1-4
V: TRBV5-1
D: NA

DNA: TGTGCCAGCAGTTACTCAGGTAGCGGCCGTGACAATGAGCAGTTCTTC
CDR3: CASSYSGSGRDNEQFF
size: NA
J: TRBJ2-1
V: TRBV6-5
D: NA

DNA: TGTGCCAGCAGCTTGGTGGGGGAAAAACTGTTTTTT
CDR3: CASSLVGEKLFF
size: NA
J: TRBJ1-4
V: TRBV5-4
D: NA

DNA: TGCGCCAGCAGCTTGATCTGGACAGGGGTCTCCCCCCTCCACTTT
CDR3: CASSLIWTGVSPLHF
size: NA
J: TRBJ1-6
V: TRBV5-1
D: TRBD1

DNA: TGTGCCAGCGCCCCCGGGTTTCAAAATTCACCCCTCCACTTT
CDR3: CASAPGFQNSPLHF
size: NA
J: TRBJ1-6
V: TRBV2
D: NA

DNA: TGTGCCTGGGCAAGACAGAGCTCTGGGGCCAACGTCCTGACTTTC
CDR3: CAWARQSSGANVLTF
size: few
J: TRBJ2-6
V: TRBV30
D: NA

DNA: TGTGCCAGCAGCCCTAGGCGGGGGGGTCCCACAGATACGCAGTATTTT
CDR3: CASSPRRGGPTDTQYF
size: NA
J: TRBJ2-3
V: TRBV11-2
D: TRBD2

DNA: TGTGCCAGCTCACCACCTAGCACAGATACGCAGTATTTT
CDR3: CASSPPSTDTQYF
size: NA
J: TRBJ2-3
V: TRBV18
D: NA

DNA: TGTGCCAGCAGCTTGGGCGCGGGGGTGGGCACAGATACGCAGTATTTT
CDR3: CASSLGAGVGTDTQYF
size: NA
J: TRBJ2-3
V: TRBV5-6
D: TRBD2

DNA: TGCAGCGTTGAAGGCCTGATGAACACTGAAGCTTTCTTT
CDR3: CSVEGLMNTEAFF
size: few
J: TRBJ1-1
V: TRBV29-1
D: NA

DNA: TGTGCCAGCAGTGAGGCGGGGGGCCTCAATGAGCAGTTCTTC
CDR3: CASSEAGGLNEQFF
size: NA
J: TRBJ2-1
V: TRBV2
D: TRBD2

DNA: TGTGCCAGCTCACCACAACAGTCCATAAACTCTGGAAACACCATATATTTT
CDR3: CASSPQQSINSGNTIYF
size: NA
J: TRBJ1-3
V: TRBV18
D: NA

DNA: TGTGCCAGCATCCCAGGGGCGGGATGGGAAAAACTGTTTTTT
CDR3: CASIPGAGWEKLFF
size: NA
J: TRBJ1-4
V: TRBV2
D: NA

DNA: TGCAGTGCTTATAGACAGGGTGCCATATATTTT
CDR3: CSAYRQGAIYF
size: NA
J: TRBJ1-3
V: TRBV20-1
D: TRBD1

DNA: TGTGCCAGCAGTAGCGGACAGGGCTTAGGCTACGAGCAGTACTTC
CDR3: CASSSGQGLGYEQYF
size: NA
J: TRBJ2-7
V: TRBV6-1
D: TRBD1

DNA: TGTGCCAGCAGTGCCAGCCCCGGGACAGGGGCCTTAAAGTCTGGCTACACCTTC
CDR3: CASSASPGTGALKSGYTF
size: NA
J: TRBJ1-2
V: TRBV6-1
D: TRBD1

DNA: TGTGCCAGCGGGGACTACTCCTACGAGCAGTACTTC
CDR3: CASGDYSYEQYF
size: NA
J: TRBJ2-7
V: TRBV28
D: TRBD2

DNA: TGTGCCAGCACTGGACGGGGTAACTATGGCTACACCTTC
CDR3: CASTGRGNYGYTF
size: NA
J: TRBJ1-2
V: TRBV25-1
D: NA

DNA: TGTGCCAGCAGTGAGCAGCTACTAGAAAAACTGTTTTTT
CDR3: CASSEQLLEKLFF
size: NA
J: TRBJ1-4
V: TRBV2
D: NA

DNA: TGCGCCAGCAGCCAAAACTGGGGGGAGACCCAGTACTTC
CDR3: CASSQNWGETQYF
size: NA
J: TRBJ2-5
V: TRBV5-1
D: NA

DNA: TGTGCCAGCAGCCAAGGGGCGACGAACACTGAAGCTTTCTTT
CDR3: CASSQGATNTEAFF
size: NA
J: TRBJ1-1
V: TRBV9
D: NA

DNA: TGTGCCAGCTCACCAGATTACGAGGGAAATAACTATGGCTACACCTTC
CDR3: CASSPDYEGNNYGYTF
size: NA
J: TRBJ1-2
V: TRBV18
D: NA

DNA: TGTGCCAGCACGGTTACTACCGATCAGCCCCAGCATTTT
CDR3: CASTVTTDQPQHF
size: NA
J: TRBJ1-5
V: TRBV6-1
D: NA

DNA: TGTGCCAGCAGCTTGATCGCAGGGGACTACACCTTC
CDR3: CASSLIAGDYTF
size: few
J: TRBJ1-2
V: TRBV7-9
D: NA

DNA: TGTGCCAGCAGCCCCGGACAGTTCAGCTATGGCTACACCTTC
CDR3: CASSPGQFSYGYTF
size: few
J: TRBJ1-2
V: TRBV7-9
D: NA

DNA: TGTGCCAGCAGCCCAGATAGCAATCAGCCCCAGCATTTT
CDR3: CASSPDSNQPQHF
size: NA
J: TRBJ1-5
V: TRBV6-5
D: NA

DNA: TGTGCCAGCAGCGTAGTAGCGGGGGGTGGTAGAAATGAGCAGTTCTTC
CDR3: CASSVVAGGGRNEQFF
size: NA
J: TRBJ2-1
V: TRBV9
D: TRBD2

DNA: TGTGCCAGCAGTTACTCGAGGACCATCTCTGGAAACACCATATATTTT
CDR3: CASSYSRTISGNTIYF
size: NA
J: TRBJ1-3
V: TRBV6-5
D: NA

DNA: TGTGCCAGCAGCCCGGATTCTAGCGCCTACGAGCAGTACTTC
CDR3: CASSPDSSAYEQYF
size: NA
J: TRBJ2-7
V: TRBV5-4
D: NA

DNA: TGTGCCAGCAGCTTAGCGAGCGGGACCTACGAGCAGTACTTC
CDR3: CASSLASGTYEQYF
size: NA
J: TRBJ2-7
V: TRBV7-6
D: TRBD2

DNA: TGCGCCAGCAGCCTCTCCACAGATACGCAGTATTTT
CDR3: CASSLSTDTQYF
size: NA
J: TRBJ2-3
V: TRBV5-1
D: NA

DNA: TGTGCCTGGAGTGTAGAGGGGTCCGGCAATCAGCCCCAGCATTTT
CDR3: CAWSVEGSGNQPQHF
size: NA
J: TRBJ1-5
V: TRBV30
D: NA

DNA: TGTGCCAGCTCAGGGACCACCTACGAGCAGTACTTC
CDR3: CASSGTTYEQYF
size: NA
J: TRBJ2-7
V: TRBV27
D: NA

DNA: TGTGCCAGCAGCCAAGTCCTCGGGGGGGTCCTAGAGACCCAGTACTTC
CDR3: CASSQVLGGVLETQYF
size: NA
J: TRBJ2-5
V: TRBV14
D: TRBD2

DNA: TGTGCCAGCACCGCCACCACAGGGCACTACAATGAGCAGTTCTTC
CDR3: CASTATTGHYNEQFF
size: once
J: TRBJ2-1
V: TRBV11-2
D: NA

DNA: TGTGCCAGCAAGGGCTTAGGGCCGAATTCACCCCTCCACTTT
CDR3: CASKGLGPNSPLHF
size: NA
J: TRBJ1-6
V: TRBV6-1
D: NA

DNA: TGTGCCAGTAGTATGCTCGGGGGGCATGGCTATGGCTACACCTTC
CDR3: CASSMLGGHGYGYTF
size: NA
J: TRBJ1-2
V: TRBV19
D: NA

DNA: TGCGCCAGCAGCCTCTGGTGGCCTGGGGCCAACGTCCTGACTTTC
CDR3: CASSLWWPGANVLTF
size: NA
J: TRBJ2-6
V: TRBV4-1
D: NA

DNA: TGTGCCAGCAGACCCTGGCGGGGGGGTTCCGATGAGCAGTTCTTC
CDR3: CASRPWRGGSDEQFF
size: NA
J: TRBJ2-1
V: TRBV7-2
D: TRBD2

DNA: TGTGCCAGCACCTACTCAACGGGGGCTAGCACAGATACGCAGTATTTT
CDR3: CASTYSTGASTDTQYF
size: NA
J: TRBJ2-3
V: TRBV4-2
D: NA

DNA: TGTGCCACCAGCAGGGCCGGGACCTACACTCAAGAGACCCAGTACTTC
CDR3: CATSRAGTYTQETQYF
size: NA
J: TRBJ2-5
V: TRBV15
D: NA

DNA: TGCGCCAGCAGCTTGGTCTCGGGGGCGGAGAGACCCAACTACTTC
CDR3: CASSLVSGAERPNYF
size: NA
J: TRBJ2-5
V: TRBV5-1
D: NA

DNA: TGTGCCAGCAGGGTCCAAGTTGGCCGGGGCACAGATACGCAGTATTTT
CDR3: CASRVQVGRGTDTQYF
size: NA
J: TRBJ2-3
V: TRBV5-5
D: NA

DNA: TGTGCCAGCAGGACAGGAGCAGATACGCAGTATTTT
CDR3: CASRTGADTQYF
size: NA
J: TRBJ2-3
V: TRBV6-5
D: NA

DNA: TGCAGCGTGCTACCAGGGGGGCGCGAGCAGTACTTC
CDR3: CSVLPGGREQYF
size: NA
J: TRBJ2-7
V: TRBV29-1
D: NA

DNA: TGTGCCAGCGCCTGGGGGGGGCTTATGAACACTGAAGCTTTCTTT
CDR3: CASAWGGLMNTEAFF
size: few
J: TRBJ1-1
V: TRBV27
D: NA

DNA: TGCGCCAGCAGCTCGGCGGGGGCCGGGGCCCATGAGCAGTTCTTC
CDR3: CASSSAGAGAHEQFF
size: NA
J: TRBJ2-1
V: TRBV5-1
D: NA

DNA: TGCGCCAGCAGCCCGGTTACGGGGAGGGGAGCGTCTTCCTACGAGCAGTACTTC
CDR3: CASSPVTGRGASSYEQYF
size: NA
J: TRBJ2-7
V: TRBV4-1
D: TRBD2

DNA: TGTGCCAGCAGCTTAGATCGCCAGGGGGATGGCTACACCTTC
CDR3: CASSLDRQGDGYTF
size: NA
J: TRBJ1-2
V: TRBV7-9
D: TRBD1

DNA: TGTGCCAGCAGCCAAGACGTACTAGCGGGGGCAATCTCCTACGAGCAGTACTTC
CDR3: CASSQDVLAGAISYEQYF
size: NA
J: TRBJ2-7
V: TRBV4-2
D: TRBD2

DNA: TGTGCCAGCAGTTCGTTGTTGAACAGTAATGAAAAACTGTTTTTT
CDR3: CASSSLLNSNEKLFF
size: NA
J: TRBJ1-4
V: TRBV6-1
D: NA

DNA: TGTGCCAGCAGCACGGGAGGGTTGGGGACCTACGAGCAGTACTTC
CDR3: CASSTGGLGTYEQYF
size: NA
J: TRBJ2-7
V: TRBV5-4
D: TRBD2

DNA: TGTGCCAGCAGCTTACCGCGGTACGAGCAGTACTTC
CDR3: CASSLPRYEQYF
size: NA
J: TRBJ2-7
V: TRBV7-2
D: NA

DNA: TGTGCCATAGAGCGGGGGGGCTACAATGAGCAGTTCTTC
CDR3: CAIERGGYNEQFF
size: NA
J: TRBJ2-1
V: TRBV7-9
D: TRBD2

DNA: TGTGCCAGCATTGAGTCCGGTTACCAAGAGACCCAGTACTTC
CDR3: CASIESGYQETQYF
size: NA
J: TRBJ2-5
V: TRBV2
D: NA

DNA: TGTGCCACCCGGGACGGGAGCACAGATACGCAGTATTTT
CDR3: CATRDGSTDTQYF
size: NA
J: TRBJ2-3
V: TRBV19
D: NA

DNA: TGTGCCATCAGTGCCGGGGGCTCCTACGAGCAGTACTTC
CDR3: CAISAGGSYEQYF
size: NA
J: TRBJ2-7
V: TRBV10-3
D: NA